This T cell receptor beta chain was obtained from a study of cytomegalovirus exposure and HLA in healthy donors (dated by TCRdb to about 2017). Context from the whole study: According to a later analysis, the 120 or so validation repertoires were produced on the same platform as the 600 to 850 repertoires of the first cohort. The aim of the study was to test whether cataloging public T cell receptors could identify signatures of past pathogen exposure. In addition to the first cohort of approximately 670 subjects, a separate validation cohort of 120 different subjects was used. The study combined high-throughput TCR immunosequencing, statistical association of individual TCRs with disease status, and machine learning to predict cytomegalovirus infection status. Study-wide findings and limitations: Subsequent analysis determined that TCRs grouped into clusters in the first cohort also showed a tendency toward co-occurrence across the 120 validation repertoires, and 94% of cluster scores exceeded 0. Three of the identified cytomegalovirus-associated TCR beta chains were confirmed in vitro to be specific for cytomegalovirus antigens. The study listed 164 TCR beta chains as associated with cytomegalovirus. The classifier was reported to diagnose cytomegalovirus status with high specificity and sensitivity in both the original and validation cohorts. It was suggested by the authors that the approach could potentially be generalized to other disease states and immunological phenotypes. Most TCR sequences were observed very rarely across donors, whereas some public TCRs were present in many individuals. All 120 or so repertoires were used to score co-occurrence in the validation cohort in a later analysis, because that analysis had no HLA typing for the cohort.

The germline V gene encodes CDR1 DFQATT and CDR2 SNEGSKA (reference sequence). Trimming removed 7 bases from V and 6 bases from J, leaving 9 bases between the germline ends. Counted from cysteine to phenylalanine, this CDR3 has 10 amino acids. Just the 30-base CDR3 DNA is kept, in frame starting at base 1. Libraries were constructed by the immunoSEQ multiplex PCR assay. The original pipeline was this. A statistical classification framework was built for diagnosing cytomegalovirus status from the catalog of TCR beta chain sequences. Here the immuneACCESS table is served through TCRdb, limited to in-frame sequences with V and J called. Missing clones are a known gap in these copies; in checked studies unresolved V genes cover under half, and the rest lacks a known reason. V, J and clone size are those of that table, while D and trimming were read from the DNA. In this sample the table shows 200,000 to 250,000 clones, 65% to 85% of which occur a single time. About 14% of the sample belongs to the ten largest clones.

Worth noting for this clone: This receptor's antigen is unknown. Base qualities are missing; no much larger clone stands one base away.

The donors were included in the validation cohort of 120 subjects, a group kept apart from the roughly 670-subject first cohort. The sequencing sample was made of PBMCs. This receptor was identified in a woman in her twenties or thirties in good health and CMV-seropositive. The V gene is TRBV20-1 and the J gene is TRBJ1-1; the D gene is not confidently resolved. The DNA sequence is given as TGCAGTGGAGGGAAGGCTGAAGCTTTCTTT. The encoded protein is CSGGKAEAFF.